The entry below gives a single T cell receptor (beta chain) sequence along with its context. The antigen is not known. Between the trimmed V and J ends, which lost 4 bases and 0 bases, there was a span of 10 bases. From germline, CDR1 is DFQATT and CDR2 SNEGSKA (reference sequence). The CDR3 consists of 13 residues. These data originate in a study of identical twins. Study outcomes and limitations: Out-of-frame beta chain sequences displayed weaker excess sharing between twins.

A template switching step contributed a universal primer site, while unique molecular identifiers were present in the cDNA. One entry per CDR3 protein, called by TCRdb with MiXCR from the 5' RACE reads. The repertoire holds 350,000 to 450,000 distinct CDR3 sequences, with roughly 20% as singletons. Sequencing was performed on naive T cells sorted from blood. The genes are TRBV20-1 and TRBJ2-7, with a weak D call TRBD2 (5 bases). The receptor was derived from a man over 45 in good health. The DNA of the CDR3 is TGCAGTGCTACCACGGGGAGCTCCTACGAGCAGTACTTC. Its translation is CSATTGSSYEQYF.